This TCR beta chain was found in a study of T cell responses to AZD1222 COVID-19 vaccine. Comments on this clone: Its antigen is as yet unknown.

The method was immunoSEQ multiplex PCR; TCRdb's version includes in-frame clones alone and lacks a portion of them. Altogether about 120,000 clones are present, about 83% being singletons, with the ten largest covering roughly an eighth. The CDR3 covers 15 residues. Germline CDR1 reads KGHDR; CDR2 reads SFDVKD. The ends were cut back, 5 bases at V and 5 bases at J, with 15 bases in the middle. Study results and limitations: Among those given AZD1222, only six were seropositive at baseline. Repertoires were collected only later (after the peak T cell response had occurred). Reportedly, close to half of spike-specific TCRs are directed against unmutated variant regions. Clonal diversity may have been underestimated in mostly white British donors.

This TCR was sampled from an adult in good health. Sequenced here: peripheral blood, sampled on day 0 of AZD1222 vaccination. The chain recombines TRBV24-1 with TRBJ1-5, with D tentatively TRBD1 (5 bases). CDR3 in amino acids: CATSAGDRRDQPQHF. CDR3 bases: TGTGCCACCAGTGCGGGCGACAGACGGGATCAGCCCCAGCATTTT.